These 22 T cell receptor beta chains were sequenced from one sample in a study of technical replicates of blood from several donors. Some clones are missing from TCRdb's copy, which holds only in-frame ones; the method was immunoSEQ multiplex PCR. The data hold tens of thousands of clones, with under 96% observed a single time. Sequencing was performed on T cells isolated from PBMCs. Receptor source: a human donor in good health.

CDR3 in amino acids: CASSLELAGVNEQYF. Here the CDR3 DNA reads TGCGCCAGCAGCTTGGAACTAGCGGGAGTCAACGAGCAGTACTTC. This chain connects TRBV5-1 to TRBJ2-7; 11 bases line up with TRBD2. Unmatched junction bases numbered 4, after V lost 0 bases and J lost 5 bases. The CDR3 length is 15 residues. CDR1 and CDR2 (germline): SGHRS, YFSETQ.

The chain is built from TRBV7-9 and TRBJ2-2; 11 positions agree with TRBD2. Germline V lookup: CDR1 SEHNR, CDR2 FQNEAQ (reference sequence). This CDR3 is 18 amino acids long. The V and J ends lost 4 bases and 0 bases, in that order; junction bases with no gene match: 7. The CDR3 region is CASSSRETSGANTGELFF. The CDR3 DNA sequence: TGTGCCAGCAGCTCGAGAGAGACTAGCGGGGCGAACACCGGGGAGCTGTTTTTT.

This chain uses TRBV9 with TRBJ2-7; the D gene is possibly TRBD2 (6 bases). This CDR3 is built from 14 residues. Per the germline V gene, CDR1 is SGDLS and CDR2 is YYNGEE. V shed 4 bases and J shed 3 bases, with 14 bases lying between them. The CDR3 protein is CASSPGLKDYEQYF. For the CDR3, the DNA is TGTGCCAGCAGCCCGGGACTGAAAGACTACGAGCAGTACTTC.

This chain links TRBV5-4 with TRBJ2-2; a weak D match, TRBD2 (6 bases). The CDR3 runs 15 residues. Per germline, CDR1 SGHNT and CDR2 YYREEE (reference sequence). V dropped 2 bases and J dropped 3 bases, with 11 bases sitting between them. CDR3 protein: CASSLPGLDTGELFF. The CDR3 DNA sequence: TGTGCCAGCAGCTTACCGGGACTTGACACCGGGGAGCTGTTTTTT. Complete variable domain (other parts from reference TRBV5-4 and TRBJ2-2): ETGVTQSPTHLIKTRGQQVTLRCSSQSGHNTVSWYQQALGQGPQFIFQYYREEENGRGNFPPRFSGLQFPNYSSELNVNALELDDSALYLCASSLPGLDTGELFFGEGSRLTVL.

The gene calls are TRBV5-1 and TRBJ1-5, with D unclear. Germline V lookup: CDR1 SGHRS, CDR2 YFSETQ. The CDR3 covers 13 residues. Trimming shortened V by 1 base and J by 3 bases, and 5 bases separated the two germline ends. CDR3 sequence: CASSLHPNQPQHF. The CDR3 region has the DNA TGCGCCAGCAGCTTGCATCCCAATCAGCCCCAGCATTTT.

The chain carries TRBV28 and TRBJ1-2; 7 positions match TRBD1. The CDR3 has 14 residues. Germline CDR1 and CDR2: MDHEN and SYDVKM. V was pared by 4 bases and J by 8 bases, with 10 bases of the junction left unmatched. The CDR3 nucleotides read TGTGCCAGCAGTTGGGGACAGCTCCCCGGGGGCTACACCTTC. This codes for CASSWGQLPGGYTF.

The rearrangement uses TRBV28 and TRBJ2-1; 10 bases are shared with TRBD2. The CDR3 consists of 13 residues. V shed 7 bases, J shed 9 bases, and the junction held 6 bases outside the gene matches. Per the germline V gene, CDR1 is MDHEN and CDR2 is SYDVKM. The CDR3 nucleotides read TGTGCCAGCACTTCCGTAGCGGGGGGTGAGCAGTTCTTC. This gives the protein CASTSVAGGEQFF.

The V and J genes are TRBV9 and TRBJ1-1; tentative D call: TRBD1 (5 bases). CDR1 and CDR2 (germline): SGDLS, YYNGEE. CDR3 length: 13 amino acids. V shed 0 bases and J shed 5 bases, with 8 bases lying between them. The CDR3 nucleotides read TGTGCCAGCAGCGTAGGCGGGGCAACTGAAGCTTTCTTT. Protein sequence: CASSVGGATEAFF.

The J gene is TRBJ2-7, the V gene TRBV6-6, with 7 nucleotides matching TRBD1. The CDR3 extends over 14 amino acids. The J segment lost 3 bases and the V segment lost 5 bases, leaving 7 bases of the junction unmatched. Germline CDR1 and CDR2: MNHNY and SVGAGI (reference sequence). As DNA, the CDR3 is TGTGCCAGCAGTCGGGACAGCTCCTACTACGAGCAGTACTTC. Translating gives CASSRDSSYYEQYF.

The genes are TRBV6-1 and TRBJ2-1; 13 bases are a match to TRBD2. The CDR3 is made up of 16 amino acids. V was pared by 2 bases and J by 5 bases, with 3 bases of the junction left unmatched. The germline V gene has CDR1 MNHNS and CDR2 SASEGT. DNA for the CDR3: TGTGCCAGCAGTGAAACTGGACTAGCGGGAGACAATGAGCAGTTCTTC. As protein: CASSETGLAGDNEQFF.

The V and J genes are TRBV27 and TRBJ2-7; 9 nucleotides align to TRBD2. The CDR3 extends over 17 amino acids. The germline V gene has CDR1 MNHEY and CDR2 SMNVEV (reference sequence). V was pared by 1 base and J by 2 bases, with 9 bases of the junction left unmatched. The CDR3 is CASSLFPKAGGPYEQYF. DNA for the CDR3: TGTGCCAGCAGTTTATTCCCTAAAGCGGGAGGACCCTACGAGCAGTACTTC.

V gene TRBV28 combines with J gene TRBJ1-5, with D possibly being TRBD1 (6 bases). Per germline, CDR1 MDHEN and CDR2 SYDVKM. CDR3 length: 15 residues. Trimming took off 6 bases at V and 0 bases at J, with 12 bases between the two ends. The CDR3 nucleotides are TGTGCCAGCAGCCTAGGGGGAAATAGCAATCAGCCCCAGCATTTT. Translating it yields CASSLGGNSNQPQHF.

This clone came up once. V usage is TRBV5-4 and J usage is TRBJ1-2, with a possible D match to TRBD1 (6 bases). The CDR3 totals 15 residues. V was clipped by 1 base and J by 2 bases, with 12 bases between them. Per germline, CDR1 SGHNT and CDR2 YYREEE (reference sequence). CDR3 sequence: CASSLRLQGNYGYTF. CDR3 bases: TGTGCCAGCAGCTTGCGGTTACAGGGAAACTATGGCTACACCTTC.

The chain employs TRBV29-1 and TRBJ2-2; TRBD2 aligns across 9 bases. Germline CDR1 reads SQVTM; CDR2 reads ANQGSEA. Trimming took 6 bases from V and 5 from J; bases not matched to a gene: 4. The CDR3 is 13 residues long. DNA of the CDR3: TGCAGCGTGCTAGCGGGAAGGACCGGGGAGCTGTTTTTT. As protein: CSVLAGRTGELFF.

This clone was detected only once. The chain couples TRBV7-3 to TRBJ1-1; D may be TRBD1 (5 bases). The CDR3 spans 15 residues. V was cut by 0 bases and J by 0 bases, with 8 bases left in between. In germline, CDR1 is SGHTA, CDR2 FQGTGA. The CDR3 bases are TGTGCCAGCAGCTTAACAGGACATCTGAACACTGAAGCTTTCTTT. This sequence encodes CASSLTGHLNTEAFF.

V gene TRBV7-9 combines with J gene TRBJ1-5; 8 bases line up with TRBD1. This CDR3 is built from 15 residues. The junction had 5 bases not matched to a gene; V was cut back by 4 bases and J by 3 bases. The germline V gene has CDR1 SEHNR and CDR2 FQNEAQ (reference sequence). The CDR3 DNA reads TGTGCCAGCAGCTCAGGACAGGGTGTCAATCAGCCCCAGCATTTT. This gives the protein CASSSGQGVNQPQHF.

CDR3 sequence reads: CASSVPTGVRGYTF. The CDR3 region has the DNA TGTGCCAGCAGTGTTCCTACAGGGGTACGGGGCTACACCTTC. V is TRBV6-1 and J is TRBJ1-2; 7 bases are a match to TRBD1. The CDR3 is made up of 14 amino acids. V gave up 4 bases and J gave up 8 bases; unmatched junction bases: 10. CDR1 is MNHNS, CDR2 SASEGT, per germline.

The J gene is TRBJ1-1, the V gene TRBV21-1; the table's D call, TRBD1, has no DNA check behind it. TRBV21-1 is noted as a pseudogene. CDR3 size: 15 residues. The CDR3 is CASSNRDTLTSEAFF. Here the CDR3 DNA reads TGTGCCAGCAGCAACCGGGACACCTTAACTTCTGAAGCTTTCTTT.

The chain links TRBV28 to TRBJ2-7; 9 bases map to TRBD2. There are 13 residues in the CDR3. V was pared by 5 bases and J by 6 bases, with 5 bases of the junction left unmatched. The germline V gene has CDR1 MDHEN and CDR2 SYDVKM. In DNA form, the CDR3 reads TGTGCCAGCAGTACGGGACTAGCTGCCGAGCAGTACTTC. Translation gives CASSTGLAAEQYF.

This chain uses TRBV15 with TRBJ1-1; possible D gene TRBD1, 5 bases. This CDR3 region has 12 residues. Germline CDR1 reads LNHNV; CDR2 reads YYDKDF (reference sequence). With 5 bases removed from V and 11 bases from J, the gap between germline ends came to 15 bases. CDR3 amino acids: CATSEWGGEAFF. The CDR3 DNA reads as TGTGCCACCAGCGAATGGGGGGGGGAGGCTTTCTTT.

This chain joins TRBV28 and TRBJ1-5; no reliable D call. The V end was cut by 3 bases, the J end by 2 bases, with 2 bases between. CDR1 and CDR2 from the germline V gene are MDHEN and SYDVKM. CDR3 length equals 12 residues. The CDR3 DNA reads as TGTGCCAGCAGTTTCGGCAATCAGCCCCAGCATTTT. As protein: CASSFGNQPQHF.

This clone was recorded only once. The rearrangement uses TRBV5-1 and TRBJ1-5; no definite D call. CDR1 SGHRS and CDR2 YFSETQ come from the germline V gene. The CDR3 totals 14 residues. V lost 2 bases and J lost 2, with 8 bases in between. The DNA for the CDR3 is TGCGCCAGCAGCTTCAGCGGCGGCAATCAGCCCCAGCATTTT. Translated: CASSFSGGNQPQHF.